Listed below are T cell receptor beta chains from one sample, sequenced in a study of beta chain features in type 1 diabetes. Only in-frame clones appear in the TCRdb table, and some are missing; sequencing was by immunoSEQ multiplex PCR. Of over 150,000 clones in the sample, less than 9.5% were seen once. Sequences were obtained from central memory CD4+ T cells from blood. Receptor source: a man younger than 35 in good health. CDR3s include the opening cysteine and the closing phenylalanine or tryptophan. D genes are given only for firm matches. Clone size is given for some rows only: seen once, a few or many times, or a class if the clone is expanded.

>.|.|TRBV18|TRBJ2-3
TGTGCCAGCTCACCACCGGGTCTCCTGGTCGGGACAGATACGCAGTATTTT
CASSPPGLLVGTDTQYF
>.|.|TRBV29-1|TRBJ1-3
TGCAGCGTTGTACGTCAGGGACAAAAAAACACCATATATTTT
CSVVRQGQKNTIYF
>TRBD1|.|TRBV6-4|TRBJ2-2
TGTGCCAGCAGTGACTCGACAGGGTTGTCGACCGGGGAGCTGTTTTTT
CASSDSTGLSTGELFF
>.|many|TRBV5-6|TRBJ2-7
TGTGCCAGCAGTTATACCAGGTTTTCTGGCTACGAGCAGTACTTC
CASSYTRFSGYEQYF
>.|many|TRBV25-1|TRBJ1-5
TGTGCCAGCAGTGGGTCGGGAGGTTTTGGGCCCCAGCATTTT
CASSGSGGFGPQHF
>.|.|TRBV2|TRBJ2-3
TGTGCCAGCAACGACCGAGGGGATACGCAGTATTTT
CASNDRGDTQYF
>.|.|TRBV30|TRBJ1-2
TGTGCCTGGTATCACCGGGCTACAGGACGCTATGGCTACACCTTC
CAWYHRATGRYGYTF
>.|few|TRBV19|TRBJ1-1
TGTGCCAGTACGAGTCGGCGGACTGAAGCTTTCTTT
CASTSRRTEAFF
>.|many|TRBV19|TRBJ2-3
TGTGCCAGTAGCCGTACGGGGAGCACAGATACGCAGTATTTT
CASSRTGSTDTQYF
>TRBD2|many|TRBV5-6|TRBJ2-1
TGTGCCAGTGATAGCGGGATGTCTTCCTACAATGAGCAGTTCTTC
CASDSGMSSYNEQFF
>.|.|TRBV27|TRBJ1-2
TGTGCCAGCAGTTCCAAACAGGTGGCCCGGGGCTACACCTTC
CASSSKQVARGYTF
>TRBD2|many|TRBV4-3|TRBJ2-5
TGCGCCAGCAGCCAAGACAGAGCTAGCGGGGTGGAGACCCAGTACTTC
CASSQDRASGVETQYF
>TRBD1|few|TRBV6-6|TRBJ2-7
TGTGCCAGCAGTCGATCCATCGGACAGGGAACGGAGCAGTACTTC
CASSRSIGQGTEQYF
>.|few|TRBV18|TRBJ1-2
TGTGCCAGCTCACCCAGTATGTCCGTGGAGGGCTATGGCTACACCTTC
CASSPSMSVEGYGYTF
>.|.|TRBV5-1|TRBJ2-1
TGCGCCAGCAGCTTGGTAAGCCAGGGGGGCAATGAGCAGTTCTTC
CASSLVSQGGNEQFF
>TRBD1|few|TRBV11-2|TRBJ1-3
TGTGCCAGCAGCAGGTCCAGGGGGTTGTCTGGAAACACCATATATTTT
CASSRSRGLSGNTIYF
>.|few|TRBV5-4|TRBJ2-5
TGTGCCAGCAGCCCCCGCCTACAGGGAATAGAGACCCAGTACTTC
CASSPRLQGIETQYF
>.|few|TRBV10-3|TRBJ2-2
TGTGCCATCAGTGAGGGGGCTAGCGCGAACACCGGGGAGCTGTTTTTT
CAISEGASANTGELFF
>TRBD2|.|TRBV9|TRBJ2-1
TGTGCCAGCAGCGCCCGACTAGCGGCATACAATGAGCAGTTCTTC
CASSARLAAYNEQFF
>TRBD1|.|TRBV4-3|TRBJ2-7
TGCGCCAGCAGCCTGGACAGGGTCTCCTACGAGCAGTACTTC
CASSLDRVSYEQYF